This TCR beta chain is from a study of PD-L1 blockade in urothelial cancer (dated by TCRdb to 2016 to 2017). Study-wide context: All patients started therapy around 2014 and received atezolizumab 1,200 mg intravenously every 3 weeks. Durable clinical benefit meant progression-free survival longer than 6 months, and TCR features were also tested against progression-free and overall survival. Blood samples yielded a median of 141,255 T cells and around 80,000 unique TCRs, with median clonality approximately 0.08. Blood samples were analyzed 3 weeks after the start of treatment (second dose) and 6 weeks after the start of treatment. Pretreatment tumor samples, along with matched peripheral blood collected serially before and after atezolizumab treatment, underwent TCR sequencing. Eight to ten patients achieved durable clinical benefit and about 19 did not. About 90% of the 29 patients were identified as males with urothelial cancer of bladder origin, and a prior smoking history was reported by 18 of 29 patients. Whole exome sequencing and RNA sequencing of pretreatment tumors were performed alongside TCR sequencing in the same patients. Pretreatment blood TCR-seq was available for about 28 patients, at least one posttreatment blood collection was obtained for about 24 patients, and tumor TCR-seq was available for about 24 patients. The study was an exploratory multi-omic analysis of somatic, immune and clinical correlates of response to PD-L1 blockade with atezolizumab in urothelial cancer. An ECOG performance status of 0 or 1 was recorded for the patients, and 0 to 3 prior chemotherapy regimens had been received by the patients. The paper as a whole reports these results and caveats: Because of the small sample size (n ≈ 29) and the many exploratory analyses performed, the results are intended to be regarded as hypothesis-generating. Greater expansion of tumor-associated TCR clones in peripheral blood 3 weeks after the start of treatment was observed in patients with durable benefit (n of about 21, p = 0.022). Improved progression-free and overall survival was found to be associated with pretreatment peripheral blood TCR clonality below the median.

Synthetic TCR analog templates were spiked into each PCR so that absolute template abundance could be estimated from read counts. The immunoSEQ assay used bias-controlled V and J gene primers to amplify TCRbeta CDR3 regions from genomic DNA. Rearranged TCRbeta segments were sequenced at approximately 20X coverage. Processing in the source paper ran as follows. Clustering was used to correct sequencing errors, and CDR3s were annotated against IMGT so that V, D and J genes could be assigned. Downstream analyses used only productive TCRbeta rearrangements, leaving out any out-of-frame or stop-codon sequences. Clonality was calculated as one minus the Shannon entropy normalized by the log of the number of unique productive sequences. Clones differing between time points or between blood and tumor were identified by Fisher's exact test with Benjamini-Hochberg correction at adjusted p below 0.01. TCRdb retrieved this table from immuneACCESS and kept in-frame rearrangements only. Not all clones are present; in checked studies, unresolved V genes account for under half, and no reason is known for the remainder. V and J calls and clone size are as listed in that table; D and trimming were resolved from the DNA. For this sample the table gives roughly 120,000 clones, of which roughly 80% were detected only once. 3.2% of the sample lies in the top ten.

From a lookup of the germline V gene, CDR1 and CDR2 are SGHTA and FQGNSA. There are 14 amino acids in the CDR3, from cysteine to phenylalanine inclusive. The only DNA kept is the CDR3, 42 bases in frame from the first base. Cut back by 5 bases and 2 bases, the V and J ends lie 13 bases apart. The meaning of the sample's time point label: pretreatment peripheral blood. The cohort comprised more than 25 patients with locally advanced or metastatic urothelial carcinoma treated at Memorial Sloan Kettering on a trial protocol. Peripheral blood mononuclear cells were collected from each patient pretreatment and during treatment, giving between 1 and 8 total time points per patient. The Qiagen DNeasy Blood extraction kit was used to purify genomic DNA from total PBMCs and tumor samples. Collected pretreatment and during treatment, PBMCs were isolated and stored as previously described. Concerning this clone: There is no known antigen for this receptor. No qualities accompany the bases; no much larger clone lies one base away.

The sample was PBMCs, taken around atezolizumab (anti-PD-L1) treatment. The sequence was collected from a man between 45 and 60 years old with urothelial cancer. This chain joins TRBV7-2 to TRBJ2-7; the D gene lacks a confident call. The CDR3 region has the sequence CASSGIGDTYEQYF. The sequenced DNA: TGTGCCAGCAGCGGTATCGGAGATACCTACGAGCAGTACTTC.